The 18 T cell receptor beta chains below were found in one sample sequenced in a study of cytomegalovirus exposure and HLA in healthy donors. The PCR had 60 Vbeta and 13 Jbeta primers. The method was immunoSEQ multiplex PCR; TCRdb's version includes in-frame clones alone and lacks a portion of them. The sample holds 120,000 or so clones; around 77% are singletons and the top ten take 4% to 5%. The sequenced sample was PBMCs. The receptors stem from a man between 45 and 60 years old in good health and CMV-seropositive.

The rearrangement links TRBV10-3 to TRBJ2-2; weak D call: TRBD2 (5 bases). The germline CDR1 and CDR2 sequences are ENHRY and SYGVKD. The ends were cut back, 4 bases at V and 7 bases at J, with 19 bases in the middle. This CDR3 comprises 16 residues. CDR3 sequence (DNA): TGTGCCATCAGTGGAAACCGGGAACAGCTAGGCGGGGAGCTGTTTTTT. It yields the protein CAISGNREQLGGELFF.

The chain recombines TRBV7-2 with TRBJ2-3; D might be TRBD2 (5 bases). The length of the CDR3 is 17 residues. V was trimmed by 1 base and J by 2 bases, leaving 16 bases between them. The germline gives CDR1 SGHTA, CDR2 FQGNSA. The DNA for the CDR3 is TGTGCCAGCAGCTTAGGGGCGGACTCAATGTTCACAGATACGCAGTATTTT. Its protein product is CASSLGADSMFTDTQYF.

V is TRBV2 and J is TRBJ2-1, with 12 bases aligning to TRBD2. This CDR3 spans 16 amino acids. Germline CDR1 and CDR2: SNHLY and FYNNEI. Trimming removed 2 bases from V and 8 bases from J; junction bases left unmatched: 7. CDR3 sequence: CASSEILAGGLDEQFF. CDR3 bases: TGTGCCAGCAGTGAAATACTAGCGGGGGGTCTTGATGAGCAGTTCTTC.

Only one count was recorded for this clone. The chain is built from TRBV30 and TRBJ2-7; no clear D gene. CDR1 GTSNPN and CDR2 SVGIG come from the germline V gene (reference sequence). Trimming took 3 bases from V and 2 from J, leaving 14 bases between them. The CDR3 consists of 14 residues. CDR3 coding DNA: TGTGCCTGGAGCCGACGTGGGCCTACCTACGAGCAGTACTTC. Translation gives CAWSRRGPTYEQYF. Full variable domain (rest looked up from reference TRBV30 and TRBJ2-7): SQTIHQWPATLVQPVGSPLSLECTVEGTSNPNLYWYRQAAGRGLQLLFYSVGIGQISSEVPQNLSASRPQDRQFILSSKKLLLSDSGFYLCAWSRRGPTYEQYFGPGTRLTVT.

The chain links TRBV5-1 to TRBJ2-1; 13 bases fit TRBD2. The CDR3 has 16 residues. With 2 bases clipped from V and 9 bases from J, the junction kept 8 bases outside the gene matches. The germline CDR1 and CDR2 sequences are SGHRS and YFSETQ. This CDR3 reads CASSFTGLAGEGEQFF. In DNA form, the CDR3 reads TGCGCCAGCAGCTTTACTGGACTAGCGGGGGAGGGTGAGCAGTTCTTC.

The chain employs TRBV7-2 and TRBJ2-6; weak D call: TRBD2 (7 bases). Germline V gene sequence: CDR1 SGHTA, CDR2 FQGNSA. The CDR3 runs to 17 residues. Trimming removed 0 bases from V and 4 bases from J, with 13 bases in between. The DNA of the CDR3 is TGTGCCAGCAGCTTAGCGCACGGGGGGCGCGGGGCCAACGTCCTGACTTTC. Residues: CASSLAHGGRGANVLTF.

The chain employs TRBV5-1 and TRBJ2-5; D perhaps matches TRBD1 (5 bases). The CDR3 is 15 residues long. The V gene's germline CDR1 is SGHRS and CDR2 YFSETQ. V was pared by 3 bases and J by 1 base, with 13 bases between. The CDR3 sequence is CASSSSTATQETQYF. Written as DNA, the CDR3 is TGCGCCAGCAGCTCATCGACAGCTACCCAAGAGACCCAGTACTTC.

The chain has TRBV11-2 and TRBJ1-2, with D possibly being TRBD1 (5 bases). The CDR3 is 17 amino acids. Germline V CDR1 and CDR2: SGHAT, FQNNGV. V was trimmed by 0 bases and J by 3 bases, leaving 17 bases between them. The chain's CDR3 is CASSLDVLKGKDYGYTF. As DNA, the CDR3 is TGTGCCAGCAGCTTAGATGTGTTGAAGGGGAAGGACTATGGCTACACCTTC.

This chain joins TRBV9 and TRBJ1-2, with no clear D. The ends were cut back, 5 bases at V and 3 bases at J, with 14 bases in the middle. This CDR3 contains 14 residues. CDR1 and CDR2 (germline): SGDLS, YYNGEE. The CDR3 loop reads CASRREGGDYGYTF. The CDR3 DNA sequence: TGTGCCAGCAGGAGAGAGGGTGGCGACTATGGCTACACCTTC.

This rearrangement joins TRBV25-1 to TRBJ1-2; D is undetermined. The germline CDR1 and CDR2 sequences are MGHDK and SYGVNS. V shed 3 bases and J shed 3 bases, with 8 bases lying between them. This CDR3 is built from 13 residues. The CDR3 sequence: CASSEADYYGYTF. CDR3 bases: TGTGCCAGCAGTGAGGCGGACTACTATGGCTACACCTTC.

CDR3 residues: CASSPPYTGGYTF. The CDR3, as DNA: TGTGCCAGCAGCCCCCCGTACACCGGGGGCTACACCTTC. This chain connects TRBV28 to TRBJ1-2; D is ambiguous. V was clipped by 6 bases and J by 8 bases, with 16 bases between them. CDR1 and CDR2 from the germline V gene are MDHEN and SYDVKM. The length of the CDR3 is 13 residues.

The chain recombines TRBV7-2 with TRBJ2-5; D is perhaps TRBD2 (6 bases). Trimming took off 1 base at V and 4 bases at J, with 10 bases between the two ends. The germline V gene encodes CDR1 SGHTA and CDR2 FQGNSA. The CDR3 is 14 amino acids. Here the CDR3 reads CASSLGGGRETQYF. The CDR3 nucleotides read TGTGCCAGCAGCTTAGGAGGAGGGAGAGAGACCCAGTACTTC. The full variable domain, its missing parts supplied by reference TRBV7-2 and TRBJ2-5, is GAGVSQSPSNKVTEKGKDVELRCDPISGHTALYWYRQSLGQGLEFLIYFQGNSAPDKSGLPSDRFSAERTGGSVSTLTIQRTQQEDSAVYLCASSLGGGRETQYFGPGTRLLVL.

This chain connects TRBV6-5 to TRBJ2-7, with D perhaps matching TRBD2 (5 bases). The V and J ends lost 5 bases and 3 bases respectively, with 14 bases between them. The germline CDR1 and CDR2 sequences are MNHEY and SVGAGI. The CDR3 is 14 amino acids. In nucleotides, the CDR3 is TGTGCCAGCAGTCCCTCGACGGGATTCTACGAGCAGTACTTC. Protein: CASSPSTGFYEQYF.

The J gene is TRBJ1-2, the V gene TRBV19; a weak D match, TRBD1 (5 bases). Germline V gene data show CDR1 as LNHDA and CDR2 as SQIVND (reference sequence). The CDR3 spans 13 residues. The ends were cut back, 3 bases at V and 9 bases at J, with 14 bases in the middle. The CDR3 DNA sequence: TGTGCCAGTAGTATCCGGGACTACGAACGCTACACCTTC. This encodes CASSIRDYERYTF.

V is TRBV18 and J is TRBJ1-1, with 8 bases matching TRBD1. Germline V gene lookup returns CDR1 KGHSH and CDR2 LQKENI. Trimming cost V 3 bases and J 7 bases; bases outside gene matches: 16. This CDR3 contains 17 residues. The CDR3 nucleotides are TGTGCCAGCTCACCCCGACAGGGACAGGCAAGGCCCAATGAAGCTTTCTTT. Translating it yields CASSPRQGQARPNEAFF.

The table lists this clone with a few counts. The chain couples TRBV7-8 to TRBJ2-7; TRBD2 matches at 7 bases. CDR3 length: 16 amino acids. From germline, CDR1 is SGHVS and CDR2 FQNEAQ. V was pared by 5 bases and J by 4 bases, with 14 bases of the junction left unmatched. In DNA form, the CDR3 reads TGTGCCAGCAGCCCAAGGGACTACCTCTCTACTTACGAGCAGTACTTC. Translated: CASSPRDYLSTYEQYF.

Note on this clone: Lacking the conserved final phenylalanine or tryptophan, this CDR3 likely reflects a read error. The chain couples TRBV6-5 to TRBJ1-2; D possibly corresponds to TRBD1 (5 bases). Trimming removed 5 bases from V and 4 bases from J, with 11 bases in between. CDR1 and CDR2 from the germline V gene are MNHEY and SVGAGI. This CDR3 comprises 13 residues. The CDR3 DNA sequence: TGTGCCAGCAGTCGCGGGGGGGGCTATGGCTACACCCTC. This gives the protein CASSRGGGYGYTL.

This clone has a single count. This specimen includes other DNA sequences encoding the same CDR3. The chain links TRBV30 to TRBJ1-3; 7 bases map to TRBD1. CDR1 and CDR2 from the germline V gene are GTSNPN and SVGIG (reference sequence). CDR3 length equals 18 residues. The trim removed 3 bases at V and 0 bases at J, leaving 14 bases unmatched. The CDR3 loop reads CAWSVPGTAQASGNTIYF. In DNA, the CDR3 is TGTGCCTGGAGCGTACCCGGGACAGCACAAGCCTCTGGAAACACCATATATTTT.